This T cell receptor beta chain was captured in a study of shared clonotypes between healthy human individuals. Points from the study as a whole: Incomplete sequencing of sorted subsets was indicated by rarefaction despite large depth. Across a handful of donors, naive CD4 shared roughly 5.2%, naive CD8 about 3.2%, memory CD4 2% to 2.5%, memory CD8 around 0.42%. Estimated clonotype richness was generally higher in naive than memory subsets.

Sequenced by immunoSEQ multiplex PCR; TCRdb stores in-frame clones only, minus some. The sample yields hundreds of thousands of clones, less than 80% seen once. In the case of this clone: Its antigen remains unidentified. The identical CDR3 is also encoded by other nucleotide sequences in the sample.

V lost 5 bases and J lost 2; bases outside the gene matches: 5. This CDR3 comprises 14 residues. The germline V gene encodes CDR1 SEHNR and CDR2 FQNEAQ (reference sequence). This rearrangement joins TRBV7-9 to TRBJ2-7, with 8 bases identical to TRBD2. The sequenced material came from memory CD4+ T cells sorted from blood. Specified subset: CD45RA-negative fraction. The sequence was collected from a woman aged 25 to 39 in good health. CDR3 bases: TGTGCCAGCAGCCGCGGGACTAGTACCTACGAGCAGTACTTC. Translating gives CASSRGTSTYEQYF. The full variable domain, completed using reference TRBV7-9 and TRBJ2-7, is DTGVSQNPRHKITKRGQNVTFRCDPISEHNRLYWYRQTLGQGPEFLTYFQNEAQLEKSRLLSDRFSAERPKGSFSTLEIQRTEQGDSAMYLCASSRGTSTYEQYFGPGTRLTVT.